A single sample is the source of the 32 T cell receptor beta chains below, sequenced in a study of cytomegalovirus exposure and HLA in healthy donors. PCR amplification relied on 60 Vbeta primers (plus 13 Jbeta primers). Clones were sequenced by immunoSEQ multiplex PCR, and TCRdb holds only the in-frame ones, with some missing. The listing contains fewer than 150,000 clones. Sequenced input: PBMCs. The receptors derive from a woman aged 55-70 years in good health and CMV-seronegative.

The chain is built from TRBV19 and TRBJ1-3; D remains unclear. In germline, CDR1 is LNHDA, CDR2 SQIVND (reference sequence). The CDR3 is 11 residues long. CDR3 in amino acids: CATLAGNTIYF. DNA of the CDR3: TGTGCTACCTTAGCTGGAAACACCATATATTTT.

The V gene is TRBV13, the J gene TRBJ2-1; D remains unclear. CDR1 is PRHDT, CDR2 FYEKMQ, per germline (reference sequence). This CDR3 has 15 residues. Trimming left V 5 bases short and J 4 bases short, with 15 bases between. The CDR3 spells CASSRPQWRYNEQFF. CDR3 nucleotide sequence: TGTGCCAGCAGCCGACCCCAGTGGAGATACAATGAGCAGTTCTTC.

The chain links TRBV18 to TRBJ2-3; 10 nucleotides agree with TRBD1. The V and J ends lost 2 bases and 7 bases, in that order; junction bases with no gene match: 9. Germline CDR1 and CDR2: KGHSH and LQKENI. The CDR3 has 16 residues. CDR3 DNA: TGTGCCAGCTCACCAATGGGACAGGGGAATTCGAATACGCAGTATTTT. It encodes CASSPMGQGNSNTQYF.

The chain links TRBV10-3 to TRBJ1-4; tentative D call: TRBD1 (5 bases). Germline V gene data show CDR1 as ENHRY and CDR2 as SYGVKD. V was cut by 10 bases and J by 3 bases, with 12 bases left in between. The CDR3 covers 13 residues. The CDR3 DNA reads TGTGCCACCGGGGGGGGTGCTAATGAAAAACTGTTTTTT. This sequence encodes CATGGGANEKLFF.

J is TRBJ1-3 and V is TRBV7-3; the match to TRBD1 covers 10 bases. V lost 5 bases, J lost 8 bases, and 15 bases stayed unmatched. The CDR3 is 17 residues long. The germline CDR1 and CDR2 sequences are SGHTA and FQGTGA. The CDR3 reads CASSDDRDRGPADTIYF. The CDR3 DNA reads as TGTGCCAGCAGCGACGACCGGGACAGGGGACCTGCTGACACCATATATTTT.

J is TRBJ1-6 and V is TRBV19, with D unclear. The CDR3 runs 14 residues. Germline-derived CDR1 and CDR2 are LNHDA and SQIVND (reference sequence). V was trimmed by 7 bases and J by 0 bases, leaving 7 bases between them. Written as DNA, the CDR3 is TGTGCCAGTAAGATGAGCTCCTATAATTCACCCCTCCACTTT. It specifies CASKMSSYNSPLHF.

The gene calls are TRBV27 and TRBJ1-1; D remains ambiguous. The germline gives CDR1 MNHEY, CDR2 SMNVEV (reference sequence). Trimming removed 5 bases at V and 3 bases at J, with 7 bases between. This CDR3 region has 12 residues. The DNA for the CDR3 is TGTGCCAGCAGTACTAGGGACACTGAAGCTTTCTTT. Amino acid sequence: CASSTRDTEAFF.

CDR3 DNA: TGCGCCAGCAGCTGGACCGGGACAAACTATGGCTACACCTTC. This encodes CASSWTGTNYGYTF. The chain couples TRBV5-1 to TRBJ1-2, with D perhaps matching TRBD1 (6 bases). Germline CDR1 and CDR2: SGHRS and YFSETQ. CDR3 length: 14 residues. V was clipped by 3 bases and J by 2 bases, with 11 bases between them. The entire variable domain, with the rest obtained from reference TRBV5-1 and TRBJ1-2, is as follows: KAGVTQTPRYLIKTRGQQVTLSCSPISGHRSVSWYQQTPGQGLQFLFEYFSETQRNKGNFPGRFSGRQFSNSRSEMNVSTLELGDSALYLCASSWTGTNYGYTFGSGTRLTVV.

V usage is TRBV2 and J usage is TRBJ2-7, with 11 bases fitting TRBD2. Unmatched junction bases numbered 10, after V lost 7 bases and J lost 2 bases. The length of the CDR3 is 16 residues. Germline assignment: CDR1 SNHLY and CDR2 FYNNEI. CDR3 residues: CASIGLAGIRPYEQYF. As DNA, the CDR3 is TGTGCCAGCATTGGACTAGCGGGCATCCGTCCCTACGAGCAGTACTTC.

The gene calls are TRBV27 and TRBJ1-1; no reliable D call. Looked up from germline, CDR1 is MNHEY and CDR2 is SMNVEV (reference sequence). This CDR3 is built from 13 residues. V was trimmed by 3 bases and J by 1 base, leaving 6 bases between them. In nucleotides, the CDR3 is TGTGCCAGCAGTTTTACAGCGAACACTGAAGCTTTCTTT. This encodes CASSFTANTEAFF.

V is TRBV5-6 and J is TRBJ1-5; 7 bases agree with TRBD1. This CDR3 is built from 13 residues. Germline-derived CDR1 and CDR2 are SGHDT and YYEEEE. The V and J ends lost 4 bases and 6 bases, in that order; junction bases with no gene match: 4. CDR3 sequence reads: CASSPTGAQPQHF. Written as DNA, the CDR3 is TGTGCCAGCAGCCCCACAGGGGCTCAGCCCCAGCATTTT. Full variable domain (rest looked up from reference TRBV5-6 and TRBJ1-5): DAGVTQSPTHLIKTRGQQVTLRCSPKSGHDTVSWYQQALGQGPQFIFQYYEEEERQRGNFPDRFSGHQFPNYSSELNVNALLLGDSALYLCASSPTGAQPQHFGDGTRLSIL.

The V gene is TRBV15, the J gene TRBJ2-3, with TRBD2 identical over 7 bases. Germline loops: CDR1 LNHNV, CDR2 YYDKDF (reference sequence). Germline trimming cut 4 bases from V and 5 bases from J; bases unmatched to any gene: 18. The CDR3 is 18 amino acids. CDR3 DNA sequence: TGTGCCACCAGCACTCACTTATCTGGCGGGAGAATACAAGATACGCAGTATTTT. Residues: CATSTHLSGGRIQDTQYF.

This sequence joins TRBV10-3 and TRBJ1-2; 9 nucleotides line up with TRBD1. Looked up from germline, CDR1 is ENHRY and CDR2 is SYGVKD. The CDR3 has 13 residues. J lost 4 bases, V lost 6 bases, and 3 bases had no gene match. This chain's CDR3 is CAISPGQGYGYTF. The DNA for the CDR3 is TGTGCCATCAGCCCGGGACAGGGCTATGGCTACACCTTC.

This chain joins TRBV29-1 and TRBJ1-5; D unresolved. V lost 0 bases and J lost 6, with 12 bases in between. This CDR3 has 14 residues. Germline loops: CDR1 SQVTM, CDR2 ANQGSEA. In DNA, the CDR3 is TGCAGCGTTGAAGAGCCCGCTGGAGGTCAGCCCCAGCATTTT. Its translation: CSVEEPAGGQPQHF. Full variable domain (missing parts from reference TRBV29-1 and TRBJ1-5): SAVISQKPSRDICQRGTSLTIQCQVDSQVTMMFWYRQQPGQSLTLIATANQGSEATYESGFVIDKFPISRPNLTFSTLTVSNMSPEDSSIYLCSVEEPAGGQPQHFGDGTRLSIL.

The J gene is TRBJ1-1, the V gene TRBV10-3, with D perhaps matching TRBD1 (6 bases). The germline V and J ends were trimmed by 4 bases and 0 bases, with 21 bases remaining between them. This CDR3 region has 18 residues. Germline loops: CDR1 ENHRY, CDR2 SYGVKD. This CDR3 is CAISGPSTQGLMNTEAFF. The DNA for the CDR3 is TGTGCCATCAGTGGTCCATCCACGCAGGGGTTAATGAACACTGAAGCTTTCTTT.

The V and J genes are TRBV4-1 and TRBJ1-4; TRBD1 agrees at 8 bases. This CDR3 is 15 amino acids long. Germline V gene lookup returns CDR1 MGHRA and CDR2 YSYEKL. After removal of 1 base from V and 6 bases from J, the junction contained 4 bases not matched to a gene. The CDR3 reads CASSQGTGRDEKLFF. For the CDR3, the DNA is TGCGCCAGCAGCCAAGGGACAGGGCGGGATGAAAAACTGTTTTTT.

V and J are TRBV7-9 and TRBJ1-4; 8 nucleotides line up with TRBD1. Germline V gene sequence: CDR1 SEHNR, CDR2 FQNEAQ (reference sequence). The CDR3 is 17 residues long. Trimming cost V 1 base and J 8 bases; bases outside gene matches: 12. The CDR3 reads CASSLGDTDRVAEKLFF. CDR3 coding DNA: TGTGCCAGCAGCTTAGGGGATACGGACAGGGTGGCGGAAAAACTGTTTTTT.

The chain links TRBV12-5 to TRBJ1-5, with D unresolved. Germline V gene sequence: CDR1 LGHNT, CDR2 FRNRAP. Trimming took off 8 bases at V and 4 bases at J, with 12 bases between the two ends. This CDR3 contains 13 residues. The CDR3 region is CASSAGRNQPQHF. The CDR3 DNA sequence: TGTGCTAGTTCGGCAGGAAGAAATCAGCCCCAGCATTTT.

This rearrangement joins TRBV5-1 to TRBJ2-1; TRBD2 might be the D (6 bases). V gave up 2 bases and J gave up 5 bases, with 11 bases separating them. Germline values: CDR1 SGHRS, CDR2 YFSETQ. The CDR3 loop spans 14 amino acids. CDR3 protein: CASSFPGVNNEQFF. Here the CDR3 DNA reads TGCGCCAGCAGCTTCCCGGGGGTGAACAATGAGCAGTTCTTC.

V usage is TRBV6-1 and J usage is TRBJ1-1; TRBD1 agrees at 8 bases. J gave up 3 bases and V 3 bases, and 6 bases lay outside the gene matches. CDR1 is MNHNS and CDR2 is SASEGT in the germline V gene. CDR3 size: 15 residues. CDR3 amino acids: CASSEDRASDTEAFF. The DNA for the CDR3 is TGTGCCAGCAGTGAGGACAGGGCGTCCGACACTGAAGCTTTCTTT.

The rearrangement uses TRBV7-9 and TRBJ1-2, with 9 positions matching TRBD1. V gave up 3 bases and J gave up 7 bases; unmatched junction bases: 12. The CDR3 loop spans 16 amino acids. Germline V CDR1 and CDR2: SEHNR, FQNEAQ (reference sequence). In nucleotides, the CDR3 is TGTGCCAGCAGCTTCGGGACAGGGAGAATTTTGAGTGGCTACACCTTC. It specifies CASSFGTGRILSGYTF. Looking up the rest from reference TRBV7-9 and TRBJ1-2 gives the full variable domain: DTGVSQNPRHKITKRGQNVTFRCDPISEHNRLYWYRQTLGQGPEFLTYFQNEAQLEKSRLLSDRFSAERPKGSFSTLEIQRTEQGDSAMYLCASSFGTGRILSGYTFGSGTRLTVV.

This chain uses TRBV6-5 with TRBJ2-7; maybe TRBD2 (5 bases). Germline CDR1 and CDR2: MNHEY and SVGAGI. V lost 4 bases and J 1 base, leaving 11 bases between the germline ends. The CDR3 sequence is 14 residues long. The CDR3: CASSWGERSYEQYF. DNA of the CDR3: TGTGCCAGCAGTTGGGGAGAACGGTCCTACGAGCAGTACTTC.

The chain employs TRBV2 and TRBJ1-5; no definite D call. The V end lost 3 bases, the J end lost 4 bases, and 13 bases lay between the germline ends. Germline V gives CDR1 SNHLY, CDR2 FYNNEI. The CDR3 spans 15 residues. CDR3: CASSDFGVANQPQHF. The CDR3 nucleotides are TGTGCCAGCAGTGATTTCGGGGTGGCGAATCAGCCCCAGCATTTT.

This rearrangement joins TRBV18 to TRBJ1-1; TRBD1 might be the D (5 bases). The CDR3 loop spans 13 amino acids. CDR1 is KGHSH, CDR2 LQKENI, per germline. Trimming pared 0 bases from V and 5 bases from J, leaving 7 bases between. CDR3 in amino acids: CASSPPEGTEAFF. In nucleotides, the CDR3 is TGTGCCAGCTCACCACCGGAGGGGACTGAAGCTTTCTTT.

The V and J genes are TRBV1 and TRBJ2-2; TRBD1 reflects the table's D call only, with no check against the DNA. TRBV1 is noted as a pseudogene. This CDR3 spans 16 amino acids. CDR3 protein: CTSSHPRQGGAGELFF. The CDR3 bases are TGCACCAGCAGCCACCCCCGACAGGGAGGAGCCGGGGAGCTGTTTTTT.

This chain links TRBV7-9 with TRBJ1-2; a possible D gene is TRBD1 (6 bases). Between the trimmed V and J ends, which lost 4 bases and 2 bases, there was a span of 8 bases. CDR3 size: 13 residues. Germline values: CDR1 SEHNR, CDR2 FQNEAQ (reference sequence). CDR3 DNA sequence: TGTGCCAGCAGCTCTGGACAGAACTATGGCTACACCTTC. This gives the protein CASSSGQNYGYTF.

Concerning this clone: The same CDR3 arises from other DNA sequences in this sample as well. The V call is TRBV28, the J call TRBJ2-3; no firm D call. CDR1 and CDR2 from the germline V gene are MDHEN and SYDVKM. The CDR3 sequence is 13 residues long. V was clipped by 2 bases and J by 0 bases, with 3 bases between them. As DNA, the CDR3 is TGTGCCAGCAGTTTACCGAGCACAGATACGCAGTATTTT. As protein: CASSLPSTDTQYF.

The V and J genes are TRBV6-1 and TRBJ2-7, with 9 bases aligning to TRBD1. Looked up from germline, CDR1 is MNHNS and CDR2 is SASEGT. This CDR3 comprises 14 residues. V trimming: 5 bases; J trimming: 5 bases; junction bases outside the gene matches: 7. The CDR3, as DNA: TGTGCCAGCAGTTTCAACAGGGGGCGCGACGAGCAGTACTTC. Its protein is CASSFNRGRDEQYF.

This rearrangement joins TRBV6-6 to TRBJ1-6; D is unresolved. CDR1 is MNHNY, CDR2 SVGAGI, per germline (reference sequence). The CDR3 sequence is 16 residues long. V was clipped by 7 bases and J by 0 bases, with 13 bases between them. The CDR3 is CASTGHTSSYNSPLHF. CDR3 DNA sequence: TGTGCCAGCACTGGGCACACAAGCTCCTATAATTCACCCCTCCACTTT.

This rearrangement joins TRBV10-3 to TRBJ2-5; maybe TRBD2 (6 bases). Germline V gene lookup returns CDR1 ENHRY and CDR2 SYGVKD. CDR3 length: 15 amino acids. V was pared by 4 bases and J by 3 bases, with 15 bases between. CDR3 loop: CAISVGGAGEETQYF. The DNA of the CDR3 is TGTGCCATCAGTGTCGGCGGGGCCGGTGAAGAGACCCAGTACTTC.

The chain recombines TRBV7-9 with TRBJ1-4, with TRBD1 as a possible D gene (5 bases). The CDR3 length is 15 residues. The V end lost 5 bases, the J end lost 5 bases, and 15 bases lay between the germline ends. Germline V gene sequence: CDR1 SEHNR, CDR2 FQNEAQ (reference sequence). The CDR3 sequence: CASSRPAGENEKLFF. The CDR3 nucleotides read TGTGCCAGCAGCCGCCCGGCGGGGGAGAATGAAAAACTGTTTTTT.

The chain recombines TRBV19 with TRBJ2-7; weak D call: TRBD2 (7 bases). Germline CDR1 is LNHDA and CDR2 is SQIVND (reference sequence). Trimming took off 5 bases at V and 6 bases at J, with 14 bases between the two ends. The CDR3 loop spans 13 amino acids. The CDR3 loop reads CASSFAGAGEQYF. In nucleotides, the CDR3 is TGTGCCAGTAGTTTTGCGGGGGCAGGCGAGCAGTACTTC. Full variable domain (missing parts from reference TRBV19 and TRBJ2-7): DGGITQSPKYLFRKEGQNVTLSCEQNLNHDAMYWYRQDPGQGLRLIYYSQIVNDFQKGDIAEGYSVSREKKESFPLTVTSAQKNPTAFYLCASSFAGAGEQYFGPGTRLTVT.